This TCR beta chain was recorded in a study of T cell clones after liver transplantation. Method: immunoSEQ multiplex PCR; TCRdb's copy keeps in-frame clones and lacks some. This table has fewer than 20,000 clones, 88% appearing once. V gave up 5 bases and J gave up 0 bases; unmatched junction bases: 12. The germline V gene has CDR1 MNHEY and CDR2 SMNVEV (reference sequence). This CDR3 is built from 19 residues. This receptor was taken from a human donor who received a liver transplant. V is TRBV27 and J is TRBJ1-5; 11 nucleotides match TRBD1. The source was CD8+ T cells from blood, collected before liver transplant. This chain's CDR3 is CASSPTGTGGFYSNQPQHF. For the CDR3, the DNA is TGTGCCAGCAGTCCGACCGGGACAGGGGGGTTCTATAGCAATCAGCCCCAGCATTTT.